This entry lists 12 T cell receptor beta chains sequenced from one sample in a study of blood T cells in healthy people across ages. It was with a sample-barcoded 5' primer and a J-beta primer mix that a second PCR of roughly 7 to 12 cycles was run. TCRdb independently ran MiXCR on the 5' RACE reads; one entry per CDR3 protein. Counted here are around 2 million distinct CDR3 sequences, about 39% occurring once; the ten biggest clones make up 23%. Sequenced sample: blood. These TCRs come from a human donor in good health.

The V gene is TRBV20-1, the J gene TRBJ2-2; D is ambiguous. Germline CDR1 DFQATT, CDR2 SNEGSKA (reference sequence). CDR3 length: 13 residues. Trimming cost V 4 bases and J 4 bases, with 10 bases left between them. The CDR3 loop is CSAKVVTTGELFF. The CDR3 nucleotides are TGCAGTGCTAAGGTGGTGACCACCGGGGAGCTGTTTTTT.

This chain connects TRBV25-1 to TRBJ2-1, with 7 bases aligning to TRBD2. Per germline, CDR1 MGHDK and CDR2 SYGVNS. With 4 bases clipped from V and 9 bases from J, the junction kept 9 bases outside the gene matches. The CDR3 has 14 residues. In nucleotides, the CDR3 is TGTGCCAGCAGTGCTCGGGACTACCGGAGTGAGCAGTTCTTC. It translates to CASSARDYRSEQFF.

V gene TRBV6-6 combines with J gene TRBJ1-5; 8 bases map to TRBD1. Per the germline V gene, CDR1 is MNHNY and CDR2 is SVGAGI (reference sequence). The CDR3 spans 15 residues. V trimming: 6 bases; J trimming: 0 bases; junction bases outside the gene matches: 4. The CDR3 loop reads CASRPQGGSNQPQHF. The CDR3 DNA sequence: TGTGCCAGCAGACCACAGGGGGGTAGCAATCAGCCCCAGCATTTT.

This chain links TRBV23-1 with TRBJ2-3; either TRBD1 or TRBD2 may fit D (6 bases each). TRBV23-1 is reported as an ORF; its role is uncertain. Trimming took 1 base from V and 1 from J, leaving 21 bases between them. The length of the CDR3 is 19 residues. CDR3 bases: TGCGCCAGCAGTCAATGGTGGAGGAGGGACATCACTTGCACAGATACGCAGTATTTT. It yields the protein CASSQWWRRDITCTDTQYF.

The V and J genes are TRBV6-2 or TRBV6-3 and TRBJ1-1; 9 bases align to TRBD1. The CDR3 runs to 14 residues. The trim removed 5 bases at V and 9 bases at J, leaving 10 bases unmatched. Germline V CDR1 and CDR2: MNHEY, SVGEGT. The DNA for the CDR3 is TGTGCCAGCAGTCGAGTCGGGACAGGGAGTAAAGCTTTCTTT. It yields the protein CASSRVGTGSKAFF.

This clonotype was seen only a few times. V usage is TRBV6-6 and J usage is TRBJ2-7; 7 positions match TRBD1. V shed 0 bases, J shed 1 base, and the junction held 3 bases outside the gene matches. This CDR3 has 15 amino acids. From germline, CDR1 is MNHNY and CDR2 SVGAGI (reference sequence). The CDR3: CASSYSPGQSYEQYF. CDR3 nucleotide sequence: TGTGCCAGCAGTTACTCCCCGGGACAGTCCTACGAGCAGTACTTC.

This chain connects TRBV3-1 to TRBJ1-5; the D call may be TRBD1 or TRBD2 (5 bases each). The end of the DNA aligns better with TRBJ2-3, so the J call may be wrong. The CDR3 is 15 residues long. Germline V lookup: CDR1 LGHDT, CDR2 YNNKEL (reference sequence). CDR3 nucleotide sequence: TGTGCCAGCAGCCCCAGGATGGGGACCAATCAGCCCCAGTATTTT. Its protein product is CASSPRMGTNQPQYF.

The rearrangement uses TRBV7-9 and TRBJ1-4; D unresolved. The V gene's germline CDR1 is SEHNR and CDR2 FQNEAQ (reference sequence). V shed 2 bases and J shed 7 bases, with 14 bases lying between them. The CDR3 runs to 15 residues. CDR3 region: CASSLSRGFGEKLFF. CDR3 coding DNA: TGTGCCAGCAGCTTAAGCCGGGGTTTTGGTGAAAAACTGTTTTTT.

Of note for this clonotype: This sequence may be a read error, since a much larger clone differs from it by one base. This CDR3 reads CASSSFRGAVGNEQFF. The CDR3 DNA follows: TGTGCCAGCAGCTCATTCCGGGGGGCGGTGGGAAATGAGCAGTTCTTC. The chain uses TRBV5-4 and TRBJ2-1, with D possibly being TRBD2 (7 bases). CDR1 and CDR2 from the germline V gene are SGHNT and YYREEE (reference sequence). Between the trimmed V and J ends, which lost 3 bases and 7 bases, there was a span of 20 bases. CDR3 length equals 16 residues.

This clonotype was seen a handful of times. A read error may account for a junction end that differs from germline. This chain links TRBV29-1 with TRBJ2-5; 7 bases match TRBD2. The CDR3 contains 14 residues. Germline assignment: CDR1 SQVTM and CDR2 ANQGSEA. The CDR3 DNA reads as TGCAGCATTGATGGGCCGGGGGGACAAGAGACCCAGTACTTC. Protein: CSIDGPGGQETQYF.

This chain joins TRBV10-3 and TRBJ1-1; D may be TRBD1 (5 bases). V was shortened by 10 bases and J by 1 base, with 13 bases between the two germline ends. This CDR3 has 13 amino acids. Germline values: CDR1 ENHRY, CDR2 SYGVKD. The CDR3: CATRDVQNTEAFF. For the CDR3, the DNA is TGTGCCACGCGGGACGTCCAGAACACTGAAGCTTTCTTT.

In this sample, this clonotype turned up a few times. The CDR3 coding sequence is TGCAGTGCTAGTACGGGGGGCGATTCCTACGAGCAGTACTTC. Amino acid sequence: CSASTGGDSYEQYF. The chain employs TRBV20-1 and TRBJ2-7, with D tentatively TRBD2 (7 bases). The CDR3 extends over 14 amino acids. CDR1 and CDR2 (germline): DFQATT, SNEGSKA (reference sequence). With 3 bases removed from V and 1 base from J, the gap between germline ends came to 13 bases.